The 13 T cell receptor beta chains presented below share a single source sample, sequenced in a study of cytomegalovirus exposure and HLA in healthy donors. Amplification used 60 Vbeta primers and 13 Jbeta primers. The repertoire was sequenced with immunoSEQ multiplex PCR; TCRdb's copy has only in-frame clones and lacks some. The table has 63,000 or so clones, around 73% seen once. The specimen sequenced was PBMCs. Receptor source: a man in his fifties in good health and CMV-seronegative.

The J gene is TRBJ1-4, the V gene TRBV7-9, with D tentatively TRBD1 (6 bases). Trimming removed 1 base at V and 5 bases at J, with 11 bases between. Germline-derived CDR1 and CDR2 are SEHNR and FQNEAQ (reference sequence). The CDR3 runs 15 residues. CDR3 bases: TGTGCCAGCAGCTTAGGGGCAGGGGTCAATGAAAAACTGTTTTTT. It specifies CASSLGAGVNEKLFF. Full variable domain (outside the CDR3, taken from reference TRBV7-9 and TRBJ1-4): DTGVSQNPRHKITKRGQNVTFRCDPISEHNRLYWYRQTLGQGPEFLTYFQNEAQLEKSRLLSDRFSAERPKGSFSTLEIQRTEQGDSAMYLCASSLGAGVNEKLFFGSGTQLSVL.

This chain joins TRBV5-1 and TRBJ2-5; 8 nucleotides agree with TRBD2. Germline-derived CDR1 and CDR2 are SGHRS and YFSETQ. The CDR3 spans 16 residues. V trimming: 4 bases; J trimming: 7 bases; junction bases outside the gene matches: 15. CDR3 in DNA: TGCGCCAGCAGCCAACAGACGGGGGGGTTGAGTGGGACCCAGTACTTC. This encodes CASSQQTGGLSGTQYF. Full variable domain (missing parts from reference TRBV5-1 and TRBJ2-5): KAGVTQTPRYLIKTRGQQVTLSCSPISGHRSVSWYQQTPGQGLQFLFEYFSETQRNKGNFPGRFSGRQFSNSRSEMNVSTLELGDSALYLCASSQQTGGLSGTQYFGPGTRLLVL.

The CDR3 region is CASSPSGGKNIQYF. The CDR3 nucleotides are TGTGCCAGCAGCCCTAGCGGGGGCAAAAACATTCAGTACTTC. V is TRBV7-3 and J is TRBJ2-4; 10 nucleotides agree with TRBD2. Germline CDR1 SGHTA, CDR2 FQGTGA. J lost 3 bases, V lost 5 bases, and 1 base had no gene match. This CDR3 contains 14 residues.

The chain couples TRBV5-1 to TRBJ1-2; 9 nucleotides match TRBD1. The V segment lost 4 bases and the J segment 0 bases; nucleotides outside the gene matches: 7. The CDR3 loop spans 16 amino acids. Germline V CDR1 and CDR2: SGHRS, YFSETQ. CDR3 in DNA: TGCGCCAGCAGCAGGGGACAGGGCGTAGCTAACTATGGCTACACCTTC. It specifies CASSRGQGVANYGYTF.

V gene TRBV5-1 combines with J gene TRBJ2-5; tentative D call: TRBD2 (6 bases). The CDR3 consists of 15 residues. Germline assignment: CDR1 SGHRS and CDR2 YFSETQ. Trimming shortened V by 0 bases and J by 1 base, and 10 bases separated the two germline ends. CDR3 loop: CASSLVVGGQETQYF. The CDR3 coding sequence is TGCGCCAGCAGCTTGGTAGTGGGGGGCCAAGAGACCCAGTACTTC.

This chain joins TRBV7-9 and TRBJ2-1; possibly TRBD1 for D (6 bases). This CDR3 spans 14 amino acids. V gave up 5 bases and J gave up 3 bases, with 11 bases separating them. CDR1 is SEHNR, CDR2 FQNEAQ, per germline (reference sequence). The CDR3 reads CASSLEDSYNEQFF. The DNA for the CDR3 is TGTGCCAGCAGCCTAGAGGACAGCTACAATGAGCAGTTCTTC.

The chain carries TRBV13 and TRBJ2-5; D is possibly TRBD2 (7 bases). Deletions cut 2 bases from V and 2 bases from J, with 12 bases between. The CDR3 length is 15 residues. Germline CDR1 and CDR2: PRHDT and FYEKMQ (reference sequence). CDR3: CASSLKGGAQETQYF. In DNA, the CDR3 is TGTGCCAGCAGCTTAAAAGGGGGGGCTCAAGAGACCCAGTACTTC.

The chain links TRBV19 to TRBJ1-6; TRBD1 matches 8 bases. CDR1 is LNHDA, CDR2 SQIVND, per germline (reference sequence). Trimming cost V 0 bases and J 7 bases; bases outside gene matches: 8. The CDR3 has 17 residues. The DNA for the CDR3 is TGTGCCAGTAGTATAGATCCTGTTCGGACAGGGAATTCACCCCTCCACTTT. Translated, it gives CASSIDPVRTGNSPLHF.

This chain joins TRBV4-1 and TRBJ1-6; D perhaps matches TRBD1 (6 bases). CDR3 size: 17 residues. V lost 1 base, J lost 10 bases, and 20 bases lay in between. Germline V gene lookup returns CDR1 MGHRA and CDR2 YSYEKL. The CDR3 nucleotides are TGCGCCAGCAGCCAAGTTCGGAGAACAGGGTCACAGTCACCCCTCCACTTT. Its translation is CASSQVRRTGSQSPLHF.

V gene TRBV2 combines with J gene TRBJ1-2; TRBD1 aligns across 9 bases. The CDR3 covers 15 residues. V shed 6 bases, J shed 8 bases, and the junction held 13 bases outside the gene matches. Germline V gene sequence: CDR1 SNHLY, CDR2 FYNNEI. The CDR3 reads CASRSGQGPQGGYTF. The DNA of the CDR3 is TGTGCCAGCAGGTCCGGACAGGGGCCCCAGGGAGGCTACACCTTC.

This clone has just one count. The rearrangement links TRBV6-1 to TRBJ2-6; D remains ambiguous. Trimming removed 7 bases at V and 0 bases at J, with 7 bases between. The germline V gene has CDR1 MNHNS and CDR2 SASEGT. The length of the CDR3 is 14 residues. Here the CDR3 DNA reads TGTGCCAGCATTTCCGGCTCTGGGGCCAACGTCCTGACTTTC. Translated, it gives CASISGSGANVLTF.

The CDR3 region is CASRQGADTQYF. The DNA for the CDR3 is TGTGCCAGCAGACAGGGGGCAGATACGCAGTATTTT. The rearrangement uses TRBV6-5 and TRBJ2-3, with TRBD1 identical over 8 bases. The CDR3 is 12 residues long. J was trimmed by 4 bases and V by 6 bases; bases with no gene match: 0. Per germline, CDR1 MNHEY and CDR2 SVGAGI.

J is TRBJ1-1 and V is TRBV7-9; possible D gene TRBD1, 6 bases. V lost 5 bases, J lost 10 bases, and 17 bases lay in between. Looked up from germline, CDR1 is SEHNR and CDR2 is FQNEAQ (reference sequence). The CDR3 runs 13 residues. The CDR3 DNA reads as TGTGCCAGCAGCACGCGACAGGAACTGGGAGCTTTCTTT. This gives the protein CASSTRQELGAFF.